The next 15 T cell receptor beta chains were all read from a single sample in a study of blood T cells in healthy people across ages (dated by TCRdb to the mid-2010s). Libraries came from 5' RACE. Sequencing used an Illumina HiSeq 2500. A second PCR of roughly 6 to 11 cycles was run with a J-beta primer mix and a sample-barcoded 5' primer. TCRdb reanalyzed the raw reads on its own, using fastp at Q25 for trimming and MiXCR for clone calling, and kept in-frame beta chains. Records with the same CDR3 protein are collapsed into one entry carrying the most frequent genes and DNA. The sample includes some 1.5 million distinct CDR3 sequences, with 28% observed a single time. Jointly, the top ten make up over 7% of the sample. Material for sequencing was blood. The receptors stem from a woman in her 30s in good health.

With respect to this clonotype: This may come from a read error, since a much larger clone is one base off. The chain couples TRBV11-2 to TRBJ1-2; possible D gene TRBD1, 6 bases. This CDR3 has 14 amino acids. Germline V gene lookup returns CDR1 SGHAT and CDR2 FQNNGV. The CDR3 sequence is CASTIGQTNCGYTF. The CDR3 DNA follows: TGTGCCAGCACCATAGGACAGACAAACTGTGGCTACACCTTC.

The chain uses TRBV5-1 and TRBJ1-5; D call uncertain. CDR1 SGHRS and CDR2 YFSETQ come from the germline V gene. V was clipped by 0 bases and J by 2 bases, with 12 bases between them. The CDR3 has 16 amino acids. The CDR3 sequence: CASSLAPGSGNQPQHF. For the CDR3, the DNA is TGCGCCAGCAGCTTGGCCCCAGGTAGCGGCAATCAGCCCCAGCATTTT. The variable domain in full, completed from reference TRBV5-1 and TRBJ1-5, reads KAGVTQTPRYLIKTRGQQVTLSCSPISGHRSVSWYQQTPGQGLQFLFEYFSETQRNKGNFPGRFSGRQFSNSRSEMNVSTLELGDSALYLCASSLAPGSGNQPQHFGDGTRLSIL.

This clonotype was seen a handful of times. The V and J genes are TRBV7-6 and TRBJ2-3; 8 nucleotides align to TRBD2. CDR3 length equals 16 residues. V was clipped by 2 bases and J by 4 bases; unmatched bases: 8. Germline CDR1 reads SGHVS; CDR2 reads FNYEAQ. CDR3 residues: CASSLNAGLESDTQYF. The CDR3 DNA follows: TGTGCCAGCAGCTTAAATGCGGGACTAGAGTCAGATACGCAGTATTTT.

This clonotype was counted only a few times. The chain joins TRBV9 to TRBJ2-6; 7 bases are shared with TRBD1. Germline V gives CDR1 SGDLS, CDR2 YYNGEE. The CDR3 has 18 residues. V gave up 0 bases and J gave up 0 bases; unmatched junction bases: 6. The CDR3 DNA reads TGTGCCAGCAGCGTAGGGGGGACAGCCTTCTCTGGGGCCAACGTCCTGACTTTC. Translating gives CASSVGGTAFSGANVLTF. The full variable domain, its missing parts supplied by reference TRBV9 and TRBJ2-6, is DSGVTQTPKHLITATGQRVTLRCSPRSGDLSVYWYQQSLDQGLQFLIQYYNGEERAKGNILERFSAQQFPDLHSELNLSSLELGDSALYFCASSVGGTAFSGANVLTFGAGSRLTVL.

A word on this clonotype: This may arise from a read error, as a much more abundant clone is one base away. The rearrangement uses TRBV5-1 and TRBJ2-7; tentative D call: TRBD1 (6 bases). The germline V gene has CDR1 SGHRS and CDR2 YFSETQ. This CDR3 region has 16 residues. Here the CDR3 DNA reads TGCGCCAGCAGCTTGACCGCCGGACAGCTGGTTTACGAGCGGTACTTC. It specifies CASSLTAGQLVYERYF.

In this sample, this clonotype turned up once. The DNA of the CDR3 is TGCGCCAGCAACGCGGGACAGAGCGAAGCTTTCTTT. This sequence encodes CASNAGQSEAFF. The chain carries TRBV5-1 and TRBJ1-1; 7 bases line up with TRBD1. Germline V gene data show CDR1 as SGHRS and CDR2 as YFSETQ. The CDR3 covers 12 residues. The ends lost 6 bases at V and 8 bases at J; junction bases unmatched: 7.

Notes on this clonotype: A much larger clone differs from this one at a single base, so this may be a read error. The chain carries TRBV6-1 and TRBJ2-5; 7 bases align to TRBD2. V lost 6 bases to trimming and J lost 4 bases; unmatched junction nucleotides: 8. The germline V gene encodes CDR1 MNHNS and CDR2 SASEGT. The CDR3 consists of 14 residues. The CDR3 here is CASRGSGNGETQYF. As DNA, the CDR3 is TGTGCCAGCAGGGGCAGCGGGAACGGAGAGACCCAGTACTTC.

In this sample, this clonotype turned up a few times. This chain connects TRBV20-1 to TRBJ2-3; 7 nucleotides align to TRBD2. Germline lookup yields CDR1 DFQATT and CDR2 SNEGSKA (reference sequence). The junction had 6 bases not matched to a gene; V was cut back by 0 bases and J by 6 bases. This CDR3 is built from 14 residues. CDR3 region: CSAREEGGPDTQYF. Written as DNA, the CDR3 is TGCAGTGCTAGAGAGGAGGGAGGGCCGGATACGCAGTATTTT.

At least ten counts were recorded for this clonotype. The rearrangement joins TRBV29-1 to TRBJ2-5; D may be TRBD1 (6 bases). Trimming took 0 bases from V and 1 from J, leaving 9 bases between them. CDR3 length: 14 amino acids. The germline gives CDR1 SQVTM, CDR2 ANQGSEA. Here the CDR3 reads CSVEDYRVQETQYF. CDR3 nucleotides: TGCAGCGTTGAAGATTACAGGGTCCAAGAGACCCAGTACTTC.

The V gene is TRBV5-6, the J gene TRBJ1-1, with a tentative D call TRBD1 (5 bases). This CDR3 contains 15 residues. V was shortened by 0 bases and J by 4 bases, with 13 bases between the two germline ends. From germline, CDR1 is SGHDT and CDR2 YYEEEE. CDR3 in amino acids: CASSLATRVSTEAFF. The CDR3 DNA sequence: TGTGCCAGCAGCTTGGCTACCAGGGTTTCCACTGAAGCTTTCTTT.

This clonotype turned up a few times. In nucleotides, the CDR3 is TGTGCCTGGAGTGAGTGGGCAGGCCGGGGCAGGGGGGCCAACGTCCTGACTTTC. Translation gives CAWSEWAGRGRGANVLTF. The rearrangement joins TRBV30 to TRBJ2-6, with D tentatively TRBD1 or TRBD2 (5 bases each). The V end was cut by 1 base, the J end by 4 bases, with 20 bases between. The CDR3 consists of 18 residues. The germline gives CDR1 GTSNPN, CDR2 SVGIG (reference sequence).

This clonotype turned up a few times. The gene calls are TRBV29-1 and TRBJ1-1, with D unclear. This CDR3 is built from 12 residues. CDR1 and CDR2 (germline): SQVTM, ANQGSEA. Trimming took off 4 bases at V and 2 bases at J, with 8 bases between the two ends. For the CDR3, the DNA is TGCAGCGTTGTCCAAGTCAACACTGAAGCTTTCTTT. Translation: CSVVQVNTEAFF. Complete variable domain (other parts from reference TRBV29-1 and TRBJ1-1): SAVISQKPSRDICQRGTSLTIQCQVDSQVTMMFWYRQQPGQSLTLIATANQGSEATYESGFVIDKFPISRPNLTFSTLTVSNMSPEDSSIYLCSVVQVNTEAFFGQGTRLTVV.

The gene calls are TRBV29-1 and TRBJ1-1; D call uncertain. V was pared by 2 bases and J by 5 bases, with 15 bases between. The CDR3 totals 14 residues. Germline CDR1 reads SQVTM; CDR2 reads ANQGSEA. This CDR3 is CSVELGPGRTEAFF. The CDR3 DNA reads TGCAGCGTTGAATTGGGCCCGGGCCGGACTGAAGCTTTCTTT.

The V gene is TRBV15, the J gene TRBJ1-2, with TRBD1 as a possible D gene (5 bases). CDR3 length equals 14 residues. Germline CDR1 is LNHNV and CDR2 is YYDKDF (reference sequence). Trimming stripped 1 base from V and 5 bases from J, with 11 bases between. Here the CDR3 reads CATSRGGAGYGYTF. CDR3 DNA sequence: TGTGCCACCAGCAGAGGAGGGGCTGGGTATGGCTACACCTTC. Looking up the rest from reference TRBV15 and TRBJ1-2 gives the full variable domain: DAMVIQNPRYQVTQFGKPVTLSCSQTLNHNVMYWYQQKSSQAPKLLFHYYDKDFNNEADTPDNFQSRRPNTSFCFLDIRSPGLGDTAMYLCATSRGGAGYGYTFGSGTRLTVV.

The V and J genes are TRBV7-2 and TRBJ2-7; tentative D call: TRBD2 (6 bases). This CDR3 comprises 15 residues. Germline V gives CDR1 SGHTA, CDR2 FQGNSA. V was cut by 9 bases and J by 0 bases, with 18 bases left in between. The CDR3 coding sequence is TGTGCCAGTAAAACCGGGACTCAGATCTCCTACGAGCAGTACTTC. Encoded protein: CASKTGTQISYEQYF.